This TCR beta chain derives from a study of blood T cell repertoires in COVID-19. Study context: The analysed material was cDNA or gDNA that came from T cells, B-cell-depleted T cells, or PBMCs.

The ends lost 3 bases at V and 0 bases at J; junction bases unmatched: 14. CDR1 and CDR2 (germline): SNHLY, FYNNEI. This CDR3 has 19 residues. Assay: immunoSEQ multiplex PCR; the TCRdb copy retains only in-frame clones and omits some. The sample has about 100,000 clones, 85% seen once. The clonotype was recovered from a woman aged 70-85 years with active or convalescent COVID-19. The sequenced sample consisted of peripheral blood. This chain links TRBV2 with TRBJ1-1; 9 nucleotides align to TRBD1. In DNA, the CDR3 is TGTGCCAGCAGTGATCAGACAGGGGGGTTGAGAGCCCTGAACACTGAAGCTTTCTTT. This sequence encodes CASSDQTGGLRALNTEAFF.